Listed below are T cell receptor beta chains from one sample, sequenced in a study of cytomegalovirus exposure and HLA in healthy donors. The table came from immunoSEQ multiplex PCR; TCRdb's copy has only in-frame clones and leaves some out. The sample records more than 50,000 clones, 65% to 85% being singletons. The sequencing input was PBMCs. These receptors came from a female donor in good health and CMV-seronegative. Both conserved end residues are part of each CDR3. Clone size is stated in some rows and not others, as once, few, many or a class when expanded.

j_call	v_call	clone_size	cdr3_aa
TRBJ1-3	TRBV14	once	CASSQETLPDGRNTIYF
TRBJ2-3	TRBV28	-	CASSSHPDTQYF
TRBJ2-3	TRBV7-2	-	CASSLALGDTQYF
TRBJ2-2	TRBV10-3	-	CAISEFRDTGELFF
TRBJ2-7	TRBV29-1	-	CSVDTGLRGSYEQYF
TRBJ1-1	TRBV19	once	CASSIRTGQNTEAFF
TRBJ2-5	TRBV7-9	-	CASSPGGPGTQYF
TRBJ1-5	TRBV6-4	few	CASSDSPQGQPQHF
TRBJ1-1	TRBV2	few	CASNNRVIWSTEAFF
TRBJ2-7	TRBV5-1	-	CASSSRQGAGQRQYF
TRBJ2-2	TRBV18	-	CASSPRGLNTGELFF